This T cell receptor (beta chain) was obtained from a study of monozygotic twins with inflammatory bowel disease. Study-wide results and limits: Healthy twins showed more clonotype sharing with others than IBD patients, especially patients with disease activity.

Whole blood without T cell sorting served as the source of isolated total RNA. CDR3 length: 14 residues. Looked up from germline, CDR1 is SGHAT and CDR2 is FQNNGV. Worth noting for this clonotype: The antigen is undetermined.

The template switching step added UMIs that contained a 6-nucleotide sample barcode. The authors ran two nested PCRs of about 15 and 9 cycles on TCRalpha and TCRbeta cDNA. TCRdb reprocessed the 5' RACE reads and keeps a single row for each CDR3 protein, giving no DNA. The sample totals about 350,000 distinct CDR3 sequences; its top ten clones hold around 2%. The receptor was isolated from a human donor with ulcerative colitis or Crohn's disease, or a healthy co-twin of an affected twin (not recorded which). The sequenced sample consisted of blood. The chain combines TRBV11-2 with TRBJ2-1; TCRdb names TRBD1, which stays unverified in the absence of DNA. The CDR3 region is CASSLEGPGPKQFF.